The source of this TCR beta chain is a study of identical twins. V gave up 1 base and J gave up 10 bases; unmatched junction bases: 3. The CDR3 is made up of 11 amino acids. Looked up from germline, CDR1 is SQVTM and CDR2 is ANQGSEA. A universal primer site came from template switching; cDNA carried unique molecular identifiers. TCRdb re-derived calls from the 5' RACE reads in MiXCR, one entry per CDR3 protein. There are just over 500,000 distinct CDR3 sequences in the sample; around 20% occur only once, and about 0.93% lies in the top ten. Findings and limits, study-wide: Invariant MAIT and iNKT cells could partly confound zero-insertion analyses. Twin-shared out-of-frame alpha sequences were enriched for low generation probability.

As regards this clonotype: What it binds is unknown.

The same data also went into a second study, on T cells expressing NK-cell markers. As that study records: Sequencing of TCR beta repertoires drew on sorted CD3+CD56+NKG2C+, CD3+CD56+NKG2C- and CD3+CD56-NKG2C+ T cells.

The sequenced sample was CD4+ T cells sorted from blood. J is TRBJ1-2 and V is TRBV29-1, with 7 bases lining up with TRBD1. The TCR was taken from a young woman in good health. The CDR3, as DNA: TGCAGCGTTGAAGGGACAGGTCCCTACACCTTC. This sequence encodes CSVEGTGPYTF. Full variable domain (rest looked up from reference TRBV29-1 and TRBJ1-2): SAVISQKPSRDICQRGTSLTIQCQVDSQVTMMFWYRQQPGQSLTLIATANQGSEATYESGFVIDKFPISRPNLTFSTLTVSNMSPEDSSIYLCSVEGTGPYTFGSGTRLTVV.